One sample yielded the 22 T cell receptor beta chains listed below, sequenced in a study of blood T cell repertoires in COVID-19. Measured with immunoSEQ multiplex PCR; TCRdb has only the in-frame clones, and not every one. The sample has some 120,000 clones; about four fifths are singletons. The sample was peripheral blood. Receptor source: a human donor in a cohort sampled during active COVID-19.

The chain uses TRBV11-3 and TRBJ2-2; no clear D. Germline CDR1 SGHNT, CDR2 YENEEA. V dropped 5 bases and J dropped 7 bases, with 11 bases sitting between them. CDR3 length: 13 residues. The CDR3 here is CASSPAGVGELFF. As DNA, the CDR3 is TGTGCCAGCAGCCCAGCCGGAGTCGGGGAGCTGTTTTTT.

A few counts support this clone. The chain recombines TRBV7-9 with TRBJ1-2; TRBD1 might be the D (6 bases). Germline loops: CDR1 SEHNR, CDR2 FQNEAQ (reference sequence). The CDR3 has 14 amino acids. Deletions cut 1 base from V and 5 bases from J, with 11 bases between. CDR3: CASSLGGTTYGYTF. CDR3 DNA sequence: TGTGCCAGCAGCTTAGGTGGGACAACGTATGGCTACACCTTC.

DNA of the CDR3: TGCAGTGCTAGTCAGGGGGACACTGAAGCTTTCTTT. Protein: CSASQGDTEAFF. The V call is TRBV20-1, the J call TRBJ1-1; 7 bases map to TRBD1. Per the germline V gene, CDR1 is DFQATT and CDR2 is SNEGSKA (reference sequence). V dropped 3 bases and J dropped 3; count of bases not matched to a gene: 1. The CDR3 has 12 residues.

The chain is built from TRBV2 and TRBJ2-2; 9 bases align to TRBD1. The CDR3 is made up of 17 amino acids. V lost 6 bases and J lost 1; bases outside the gene matches: 9. CDR1 and CDR2 (germline): SNHLY, FYNNEI. This CDR3 reads CASSARTGGWNTGELFF. CDR3 coding DNA: TGTGCCAGCAGCGCTAGAACAGGGGGCTGGAACACCGGGGAGCTGTTTTTT.

The gene calls are TRBV7-8 and TRBJ2-7, with 10 bases aligning to TRBD2. CDR3 length: 16 amino acids. The V segment lost 2 bases and the J segment 3 bases; nucleotides outside the gene matches: 7. Germline loops: CDR1 SGHVS, CDR2 FQNEAQ. CDR3 amino acids: CASSLLAGGYDYEQYF. As DNA, the CDR3 is TGTGCCAGCAGCTTATTAGCGGGAGGATATGACTACGAGCAGTACTTC.

The chain carries TRBV6-2 or TRBV6-3 and TRBJ1-2, with TRBD1 as a possible D gene (6 bases). Deletions cut 6 bases from V and 3 bases from J, with 17 bases between. Germline CDR1 reads MNHEY; CDR2 reads SVGEGT. The CDR3 is 15 residues long. Written as DNA, the CDR3 is TGTGCCAGCAGCCGGCACGATGGGGGCGACTATGGCTACACCTTC. Protein sequence: CASSRHDGGDYGYTF.

The genes are TRBV11-2 and TRBJ2-7, with D perhaps TRBD1 (6 bases). The CDR3 consists of 14 residues. Looked up from germline, CDR1 is SGHAT and CDR2 is FQNNGV. Trimming left V 1 base short and J 5 bases short, with 12 bases between. The chain's CDR3 is CASSLAVGQNEQYF. The CDR3 DNA reads as TGTGCCAGCAGCTTAGCGGTCGGACAGAACGAGCAGTACTTC.

The chain combines TRBV19 with TRBJ1-4; D not resolved. In germline, CDR1 is LNHDA, CDR2 SQIVND (reference sequence). With 4 bases removed from V and 9 bases from J, the gap between germline ends came to 15 bases. This CDR3 region has 14 residues. This CDR3 reads CASSTIEAGQKLFF. The CDR3 DNA reads TGTGCCAGTAGTACTATAGAAGCCGGTCAAAAACTGTTTTTT.

This clone was detected only once. In DNA, the CDR3 is TGTGCCAGCACCTACGGAGGTAACACCGGGGAGCTGTTTTTT. Its translation is CASTYGGNTGELFF. The chain has TRBV7-9 and TRBJ2-2; possibly TRBD2 for D (5 bases). V was clipped by 7 bases and J by 2 bases, with 11 bases between them. The CDR3 is made up of 14 amino acids. Germline CDR1 reads SEHNR; CDR2 reads FQNEAQ (reference sequence).

This clone was observed a few times. The chain employs TRBV30 and TRBJ1-2; tentative D call: TRBD1 (6 bases). Germline CDR1 and CDR2: GTSNPN and SVGIG (reference sequence). The CDR3 contains 14 residues. Trimming shortened V by 2 bases and J by 3 bases, and 13 bases separated the two germline ends. CDR3 DNA: TGTGCCTGGAGTACAGGGACCCAACACTATGGCTACACCTTC. Translated: CAWSTGTQHYGYTF.

This rearrangement joins TRBV7-9 to TRBJ2-5; the match to TRBD2 covers 11 bases. Trimming removed 1 base from V and 5 bases from J; junction bases left unmatched: 9. The CDR3 loop spans 17 amino acids. Germline CDR1 reads SEHNR; CDR2 reads FQNEAQ (reference sequence). CDR3 loop: CASSLGLTSGVDETQYF. As DNA, the CDR3 is TGTGCCAGCAGCTTAGGCCTGACTAGCGGGGTGGACGAGACCCAGTACTTC. Looking up the rest from reference TRBV7-9 and TRBJ2-5 gives the full variable domain: DTGVSQNPRHKITKRGQNVTFRCDPISEHNRLYWYRQTLGQGPEFLTYFQNEAQLEKSRLLSDRFSAERPKGSFSTLEIQRTEQGDSAMYLCASSLGLTSGVDETQYFGPGTRLLVL.

This clone is a singleton in its sample. The chain has TRBV11-2 and TRBJ2-1, with no clear D. Germline values: CDR1 SGHAT, CDR2 FQNNGV. The CDR3 is made up of 14 amino acids. The V gene lost 5 bases and the J gene lost 9 bases, with 17 bases spanning the gap. The CDR3 bases are TGTGCCAGCAGCGAGGTCGGCAGCTCAGCTGAGCAGTTCTTC. It codes for CASSEVGSSAEQFF.

J is TRBJ1-1 and V is TRBV5-1; D not certain. Trimming shortened V by 2 bases and J by 2 bases, and 7 bases separated the two germline ends. The CDR3 spans 13 residues. Germline V gene data show CDR1 as SGHRS and CDR2 as YFSETQ. The CDR3 DNA is TGCGCCAGCAGCTTTCAGAAAAACACTGAAGCTTTCTTT. Translated, it gives CASSFQKNTEAFF. The variable domain in full, completed from reference TRBV5-1 and TRBJ1-1, reads KAGVTQTPRYLIKTRGQQVTLSCSPISGHRSVSWYQQTPGQGLQFLFEYFSETQRNKGNFPGRFSGRQFSNSRSEMNVSTLELGDSALYLCASSFQKNTEAFFGQGTRLTVV.

The rearrangement links TRBV6-5 to TRBJ1-1, with D perhaps TRBD1 (5 bases). The V end lost 7 bases, the J end lost 3 bases, and 15 bases lay between the germline ends. Germline V CDR1 and CDR2: MNHEY, SVGAGI. The CDR3 runs to 14 residues. The CDR3: CASIRGGGYTEAFF. Written as DNA, the CDR3 is TGTGCCAGCATCCGGGGGGGAGGGTACACTGAAGCTTTCTTT.

The chain has TRBV30 and TRBJ1-4; no reliable D call. Trimming removed 0 bases at V and 8 bases at J, with 16 bases between. Per germline, CDR1 GTSNPN and CDR2 SVGIG (reference sequence). This CDR3 has 15 amino acids. This CDR3 is CAWSVLARTREKLFF. The DNA of the CDR3 is TGTGCCTGGAGTGTACTGGCCCGAACGCGGGAAAAACTGTTTTTT.

V is TRBV18 and J is TRBJ1-2, with TRBD1 matching 10 bases. Trimming took 4 bases from V and 6 from J; bases not matched to a gene: 2. CDR1 is KGHSH and CDR2 is LQKENI in the germline V gene. This CDR3 is 13 amino acids long. CDR3 coding DNA: TGTGCCAGCTCACGGACAGGGGGAGATGGCTACACCTTC. Translation gives CASSRTGGDGYTF. The full variable domain, rest sourced from reference TRBV18 and TRBJ1-2, is NAGVMQNPRHLVRRRGQEARLRCSPMKGHSHVYWYRQLPEEGLKFMVYLQKENIIDESGMPKERFSAEFPKEGPSILRIQQVVRGDSAAYFCASSRTGGDGYTFGSGTRLTVV.

Remarks on this clone: A read error may account for a junction end that differs from germline. The rearrangement links TRBV25-1 to TRBJ2-7; D is perhaps TRBD2 (6 bases). Germline lookup yields CDR1 MGHDK and CDR2 SYGVNS. The CDR3 is 14 amino acids. The CDR3 sequence: CASSESGRASEQCF. As DNA, the CDR3 is TGTGCCAGCAGTGAATCGGGCAGGGCTAGCGAGCAGTGCTTC.

The chain combines TRBV19 with TRBJ2-5, with a weak D call TRBD2 (6 bases). From germline, CDR1 is LNHDA and CDR2 SQIVND (reference sequence). Trimming left V 3 bases short and J 1 base short, with 15 bases between. CDR3 length: 16 residues. CDR3 sequence reads: CASSMGGSGSQETQYF. DNA of the CDR3: TGTGCCAGTAGTATGGGGGGTAGCGGAAGCCAAGAGACCCAGTACTTC.

The chain is built from TRBV11-3 and TRBJ2-1, with D perhaps matching TRBD1 (6 bases). CDR1 is SGHNT, CDR2 YENEEA, per germline. The CDR3 spans 17 residues. The V end was cut by 5 bases, the J end by 0 bases, with 17 bases between. The CDR3 DNA is TGTGCCAGCAGCCCAACCCAGGGGTTTAGCTCCTACAATGAGCAGTTCTTC. Protein product: CASSPTQGFSSYNEQFF.

The gene calls are TRBV10-3 and TRBJ1-2; weak D call: TRBD1 (5 bases). This CDR3 is built from 13 residues. Germline-derived CDR1 and CDR2 are ENHRY and SYGVKD. The germline V and J ends were trimmed by 8 bases and 2 bases, with 12 bases remaining between them. CDR3 sequence reads: CAIQLGGNYGYTF. As DNA, the CDR3 is TGTGCCATCCAACTTGGGGGGAACTATGGCTACACCTTC.

The rearrangement joins TRBV27 to TRBJ2-7; 12 positions agree with TRBD1. The V and J ends lost 5 bases and 6 bases, in that order; junction bases with no gene match: 5. Germline lookup yields CDR1 MNHEY and CDR2 SMNVEV (reference sequence). The CDR3 contains 14 residues. The chain's CDR3 is CASSPGTGGFEQYF. CDR3 sequence (DNA): TGTGCCAGCAGTCCCGGGACAGGGGGCTTCGAGCAGTACTTC.

This clone appeared once. The rearrangement uses TRBV5-6 and TRBJ1-2, with 9 bases that match TRBD1. CDR1 and CDR2 from the germline V gene are SGHDT and YYEEEE. The CDR3 totals 13 residues. V was clipped by 2 bases and J by 14 bases; unmatched bases: 10. The CDR3 is CASSLGQGPVLTF. CDR3 nucleotides: TGTGCCAGCAGCTTAGGACAGGGGCCCGTTTTGACCTTC.